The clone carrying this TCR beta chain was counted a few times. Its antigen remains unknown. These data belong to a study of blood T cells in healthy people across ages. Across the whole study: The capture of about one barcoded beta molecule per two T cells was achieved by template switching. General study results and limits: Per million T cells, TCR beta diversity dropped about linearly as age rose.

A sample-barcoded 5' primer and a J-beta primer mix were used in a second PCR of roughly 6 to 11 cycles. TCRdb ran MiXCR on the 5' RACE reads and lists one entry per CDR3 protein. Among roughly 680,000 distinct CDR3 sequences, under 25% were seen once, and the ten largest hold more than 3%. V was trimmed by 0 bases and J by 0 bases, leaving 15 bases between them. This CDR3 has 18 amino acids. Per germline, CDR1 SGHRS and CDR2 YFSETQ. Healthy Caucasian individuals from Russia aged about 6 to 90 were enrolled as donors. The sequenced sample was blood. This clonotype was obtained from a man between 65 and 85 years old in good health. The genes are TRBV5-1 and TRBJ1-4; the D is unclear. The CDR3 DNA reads TGCGCCAGCAGCTTGGACGGAAGGAAGGGAACAACTAATGAAAAACTGTTTTTT. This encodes CASSLDGRKGTTNEKLFF.